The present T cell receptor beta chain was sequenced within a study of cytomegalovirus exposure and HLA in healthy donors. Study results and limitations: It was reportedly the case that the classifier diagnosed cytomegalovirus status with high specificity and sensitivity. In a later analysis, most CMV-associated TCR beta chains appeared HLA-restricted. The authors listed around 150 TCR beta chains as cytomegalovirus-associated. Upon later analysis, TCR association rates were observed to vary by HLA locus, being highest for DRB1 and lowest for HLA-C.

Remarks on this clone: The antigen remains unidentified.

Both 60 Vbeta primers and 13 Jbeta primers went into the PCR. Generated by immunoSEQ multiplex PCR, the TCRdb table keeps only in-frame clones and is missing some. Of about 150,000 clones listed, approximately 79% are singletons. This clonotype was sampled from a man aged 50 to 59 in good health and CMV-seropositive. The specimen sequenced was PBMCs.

CDR3 sequence: CASSLAPGANTGELFF. The CDR3 DNA sequence: TGCGCCAGCAGCTTGGCCCCAGGGGCGAACACCGGGGAGCTGTTTTTT. The chain employs TRBV5-1 and TRBJ2-2; maybe TRBD1 (6 bases). Trimming stripped 0 bases from V and 0 bases from J, with 9 bases between. The germline V gene has CDR1 SGHRS and CDR2 YFSETQ. The CDR3 spans 16 residues. The complete variable domain, with remaining parts taken from reference TRBV5-1 and TRBJ2-2, reads KAGVTQTPRYLIKTRGQQVTLSCSPISGHRSVSWYQQTPGQGLQFLFEYFSETQRNKGNFPGRFSGRQFSNSRSEMNVSTLELGDSALYLCASSLAPGANTGELFFGEGSRLTVL.